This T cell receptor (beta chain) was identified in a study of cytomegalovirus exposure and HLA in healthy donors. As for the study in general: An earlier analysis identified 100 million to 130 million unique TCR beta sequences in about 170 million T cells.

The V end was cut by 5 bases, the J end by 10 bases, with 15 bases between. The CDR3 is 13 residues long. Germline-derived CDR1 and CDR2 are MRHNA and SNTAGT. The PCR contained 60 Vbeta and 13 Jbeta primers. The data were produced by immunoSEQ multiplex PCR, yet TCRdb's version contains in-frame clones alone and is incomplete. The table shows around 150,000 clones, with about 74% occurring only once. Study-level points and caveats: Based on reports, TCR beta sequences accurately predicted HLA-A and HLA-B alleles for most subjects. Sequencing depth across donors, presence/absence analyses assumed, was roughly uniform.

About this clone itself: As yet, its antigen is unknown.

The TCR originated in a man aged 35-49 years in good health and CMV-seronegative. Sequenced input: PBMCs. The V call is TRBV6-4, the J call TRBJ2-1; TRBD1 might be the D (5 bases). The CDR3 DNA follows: TGTGCCAGCAGTCCCGAACGAGCAGGGGAGCAGTTCTTC. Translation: CASSPERAGEQFF.